This T cell receptor beta chain was documented in a study of response to subunit inactivated influenza vaccine. Overall study findings and caveats: Seasonal influenza vaccination, on each occasion, was suggested by the authors to recruit few new T cells.

Only a few counts were recorded for this clonotype. Its antigen remains unknown. Via MiXCR, TCRdb re-called the RT-PCR reads, giving one row per CDR3 protein. The repertoire holds 450,000 to 500,000 distinct CDR3 sequences, approximately 11% seen once, with 12% in the top ten. This receptor was identified in a man aged 50-59 years who received an inactivated influenza vaccine. The sample consisted of PBMCs from blood, taken roughly 47 days after vaccination.

CDR3 sequence (DNA): TGTGCCAGCAGCCAATCAGGGGATGGCTACACCTTC. Protein: CASSQSGDGYTF. The J gene is TRBJ1-2, the V gene TRBV4-2; D possibly corresponds to TRBD1 (6 bases). Germline V gene sequence: CDR1 LGHNA, CDR2 YNFKEQ. V gave up 2 bases and J gave up 6 bases, with 7 bases separating them. This CDR3 has 12 amino acids.